This entry describes one T cell receptor (beta chain). Libraries were prepared by immunoSEQ multiplex PCR; TCRdb keeps only in-frame clonotypes and omits some of them. The profile shows about 2.1 million clones, about 92% of them singletons. CD45RO negativity and positive selection for CCR7 defined naive CD8 cells, a population that excluded terminally differentiated effector memory CD45RA+ cells. The data are from a study of shared clonotypes between healthy human individuals. Overall study: CD4 naive and memory got three plates each, CD8 naive two, CD8 memory one.

Trimming took off 4 bases at V and 4 bases at J, with 20 bases between the two ends. The CDR3 loop spans 17 amino acids. From germline, CDR1 is SEHNR and CDR2 FQNEAQ (reference sequence). The J gene is TRBJ2-1, the V gene TRBV7-9; weak D call: TRBD2 (5 bases). Sequencing was carried out using naive CD8+ T cells from PBMCs. The receptor's source is a man aged 18 to 29 in good health. Some clones in this sample may be carry-over from other donors' samples. This CDR3 is CASSWVTSFSLYNEQFF. CDR3 in DNA: TGTGCCAGCAGCTGGGTCACTAGTTTCTCCTTATACAATGAGCAGTTCTTC.